Listed below are T cell receptor beta chains from one sample, sequenced in a study of blood T cell repertoires in COVID-19. Measured with immunoSEQ multiplex PCR; TCRdb has only the in-frame clones, and not every one. The table has roughly 250,000 clones, approximately 90% seen once. Sequenced sample: peripheral blood. Every receptor here comes from a middle-aged woman with acute or convalescent COVID-19. The CDR3 runs from the conserved cysteine through the conserved F or W.

>TRBV6-1|TRBJ1-2
CASSETTGGYGYTF
>TRBV7-2|TRBJ2-3
CASTPRSSRNPTQYF
>TRBV5-4|TRBJ1-6
CASSSDRGGPYNSPLHF
>TRBV20-1|TRBJ1-3
CSASIGGFGNTIYF
>TRBV5-4|TRBJ1-2
CASSPSPGGYGYTF
>TRBV5-1|TRBJ2-3
CASSNIGGPLADTQYF
>TRBV27|TRBJ1-5
CASSFLGQANQPQHF
>TRBV27|TRBJ1-2
CASSLNRAAGYTF
>TRBV6-5|TRBJ1-1
CASSYPGGSEAFF
>TRBV19|TRBJ1-5
CASSISDRSFQPQHF
>TRBV7-9|TRBJ1-2
CASSFRQGAGYTF
>TRBV9|TRBJ1-6
CASSVAGTANSPLHF
>TRBV11-2|TRBJ2-2
CASSPISGNTGELFF
>TRBV30|TRBJ1-5
CAWSVTLQGALTSSNQPQHF
>TRBV4-1|TRBJ2-1
CASSQDAPQGHEQFF
>TRBV19|TRBJ1-1
CASSVRQPNTEAFF
>TRBV5-1|TRBJ1-6
CASSLEGARGTNSPLHF
>TRBV29-1|TRBJ1-1
CSVEPPTGIAFF
>TRBV6-5|TRBJ2-1
CASSYTGPNEQFF
>TRBV6-1|TRBJ1-4
CASSDPWEPNEKLFF
>TRBV5-1|TRBJ2-1
CASRGLSGYNEQFF
>TRBV4-2|TRBJ1-1
CASSQDGGAGRLNTEAFF
>TRBV3-1/TRBV3-2|TRBJ1-2
CASSPPQMNYGYTF
>TRBV12-3/TRBV12-4|TRBJ2-3
CASRQINTQYF
>TRBV5-1|TRBJ1-4
CASSQDNSNEKLFF
>TRBV21-1|TRBJ2-5
CASSNPTGSVGETQYF
>TRBV19|TRBJ1-6
CASSGGGINSPLHF
>TRBV3-1/TRBV3-2|TRBJ1-6
CASSQQLFGQGSNSPLHF
>TRBV29-1|TRBJ1-1
CSVRQGASTEAFF
>TRBV24-1|TRBJ2-1
CATSDSLHNEQFF
>TRBV10-1|TRBJ1-1
CASSATGRGNTEAFF
>TRBV30|TRBJ1-6
CAWGQEDSPLHF
>TRBV9|TRBJ2-3
CASSVALAGNTDTQYF
>TRBV4-2|TRBJ2-1
CASSHSGGALYYNEQFF
>TRBV7-3|TRBJ2-3
CASSLMGLVGDTQYF
>TRBV3-1/TRBV3-2|TRBJ2-5
CASSQAGGHQETQYF
>TRBV11-2|TRBJ2-1
CASSLAGGGASEQFF
>TRBV5-1|TRBJ2-6
CASSPRTGDTWANVLTF
>TRBV2|TRBJ1-5
CASSRGRPQHF
>TRBV11-2|TRBJ1-4
CASRKLRGLGEKLFF
>TRBV7-8|TRBJ2-5
CASSFLAGGRETQYF
>TRBV14|TRBJ2-2
CAGSRYKGELFF
>TRBV13|TRBJ1-4
CASSLAGTNEKLFF
>TRBV18|TRBJ1-6
CASSPLTGTESPLHF
>TRBV7-2|TRBJ1-2
CASSLGQGPKVTF
>TRBV6-5|TRBJ1-2
CASCPGANYGYTF
>TRBV27|TRBJ1-1
CASSSAVQGHTEAFF
>TRBV6-1|TRBJ2-3
CASSEREGITDTQYF
>TRBV19|TRBJ1-2
CASSFLPGQKNYGYTF
>TRBV4-1|TRBJ1-4
CASSQDRGAATNEKLFF